This T cell receptor (beta chain) was sequenced for a study of blood T cells in healthy people across ages. Overall study results and limits: The percentage of naive T cells correlated strongly with TCR beta diversity. Among T cells, TCR beta diversity per million cells dropped roughly linearly as age rose.

Per-sample yields of isolated PBMCs were at least 6 million. The use of a sample-barcoded 5' primer and a J-beta primer mix characterized a second PCR of roughly 7 to 11 cycles. TCRdb processed the 5' RACE reads anew with MiXCR; each CDR3 protein has one entry. The data contain over 550,000 distinct CDR3 sequences, roughly 31% of them seen just once; the ten biggest clones take up around a sixth. Comments on this clonotype: Its antigen remains unidentified. Since a much larger clone is just one base distant, this may be a read error.

The clonotype was recovered from a woman aged 80 or over in good health. Sequenced: blood.

This CDR3 is CASSLSPDGDYGYTF. CDR3 nucleotide sequence: TGTGCCAGCAGCTTATCGCCGGACGGGGACTATGGCTACACCTTC. The chain uses TRBV11-2 and TRBJ1-2, with D uncertain. Germline V gene data show CDR1 as SGHAT and CDR2 as FQNNGV. Trimming left V 2 bases short and J 3 bases short, with 13 bases between. The CDR3 has 15 amino acids.